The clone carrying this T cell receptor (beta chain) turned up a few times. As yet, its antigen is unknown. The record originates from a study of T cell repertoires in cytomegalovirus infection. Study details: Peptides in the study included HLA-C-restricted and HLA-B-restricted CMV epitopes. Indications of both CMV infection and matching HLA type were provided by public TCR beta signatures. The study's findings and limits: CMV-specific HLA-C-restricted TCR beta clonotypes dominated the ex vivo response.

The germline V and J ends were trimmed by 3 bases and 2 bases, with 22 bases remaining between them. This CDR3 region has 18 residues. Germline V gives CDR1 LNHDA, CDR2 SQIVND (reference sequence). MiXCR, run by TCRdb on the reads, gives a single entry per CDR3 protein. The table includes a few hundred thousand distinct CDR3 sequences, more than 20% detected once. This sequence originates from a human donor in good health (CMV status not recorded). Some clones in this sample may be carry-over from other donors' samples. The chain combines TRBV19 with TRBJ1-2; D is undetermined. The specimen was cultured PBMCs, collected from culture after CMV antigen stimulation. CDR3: CASSIGAQSRSSNYGYTF. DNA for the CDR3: TGTGCCAGTAGTATTGGAGCCCAAAGTCGGTCGAGCAACTATGGCTACACCTTC.